The 8 T cell receptor beta chains listed next were all sequenced from one sample in a study of blood T cell repertoires in COVID-19. The data were produced by immunoSEQ multiplex PCR, yet TCRdb's version contains in-frame clones alone and is incomplete. The sample yields 30,000 to 40,000 clones, 85% seen once. Sequenced input: peripheral blood. The receptor set was obtained from an older woman with active COVID-19.

The V gene is TRBV7-2, the J gene TRBJ1-2; no clear D gene. V lost 1 base and J 7 bases, leaving 7 bases between the germline ends. This CDR3 region has 12 residues. Germline CDR1 SGHTA, CDR2 FQGNSA. As DNA, the CDR3 is TGTGCCAGCAGCTTAGTAGGGAGTGGCTACACCTTC. Its translation is CASSLVGSGYTF.

The rearrangement uses TRBV7-2 and TRBJ1-2; 9 bases match TRBD1. J was trimmed by 2 bases and V by 6 bases; bases with no gene match: 7. The CDR3 is 15 residues long. Per the germline V gene, CDR1 is SGHTA and CDR2 is FQGNSA. CDR3 DNA sequence: TGTGCCAGCAGTCTGAACAGGGGGCCAAACTATGGCTACACCTTC. It codes for CASSLNRGPNYGYTF.

V and J are TRBV5-6 and TRBJ2-3, with TRBD1 matching over 12 bases. Germline values: CDR1 SGHDT, CDR2 YYEEEE. This CDR3 is 17 amino acids long. With 4 bases clipped from V and 3 bases from J, the junction kept 9 bases outside the gene matches. CDR3 in amino acids: CASSPKSGQGATDTQYF. CDR3 bases: TGTGCCAGCAGCCCTAAGTCGGGACAGGGGGCGACAGATACGCAGTATTTT.

V is TRBV7-9 and J is TRBJ2-1, with 7 bases lining up with TRBD1. V lost 4 bases, J lost 3 bases, and 12 bases stayed unmatched. This CDR3 comprises 17 residues. Germline V gene lookup returns CDR1 SEHNR and CDR2 FQNEAQ (reference sequence). The CDR3 here is CASSSSRTGTFYNEQFF. The DNA of the CDR3 is TGTGCCAGCAGCTCAAGTAGGACAGGAACTTTCTACAATGAGCAGTTCTTC.

V and J are TRBV5-6 and TRBJ2-6, with D possibly TRBD1 on 5 matching bases. V was pared by 7 bases and J by 2 bases, with 10 bases between. Germline assignment: CDR1 SGHDT and CDR2 YYEEEE. The CDR3 consists of 14 residues. CDR3 in amino acids: CASLGRAGANVLTF. Here the CDR3 DNA reads TGTGCCAGCCTCGGCAGGGCTGGGGCCAACGTCCTGACTTTC. Looking up the rest from reference TRBV5-6 and TRBJ2-6 gives the full variable domain: DAGVTQSPTHLIKTRGQQVTLRCSPKSGHDTVSWYQQALGQGPQFIFQYYEEEERQRGNFPDRFSGHQFPNYSSELNVNALLLGDSALYLCASLGRAGANVLTFGAGSRLTVL.

The rearrangement links TRBV11-2 to TRBJ2-1; 7 positions agree with TRBD2. V was pared by 6 bases and J by 7 bases, with 18 bases of the junction left unmatched. CDR1 and CDR2 from the germline V gene are SGHAT and FQNNGV. This CDR3 spans 17 amino acids. The chain's CDR3 is CASSVSFPGTILNEQFF. The CDR3 region has the DNA TGTGCCAGCAGTGTATCGTTCCCAGGGACTATCTTAAATGAGCAGTTCTTC.

Only a few counts were recorded for this clone. V and J are TRBV6-2 or TRBV6-3 and TRBJ1-1, with 9 bases fitting TRBD1. With V trimmed by 4 bases and J by 2 bases, 5 bases remained unmatched. Looked up from germline, CDR1 is MNHEY and CDR2 is SVGEGT. This CDR3 contains 15 residues. CDR3 region: CASSWPGQGNTEAFF. The CDR3 DNA reads as TGTGCCAGCAGTTGGCCGGGACAGGGAAACACTGAAGCTTTCTTT.

The chain employs TRBV24-1 and TRBJ2-3; D may be TRBD1 (6 bases). The V and J ends lost 4 bases and 3 bases respectively, with 19 bases between them. Looked up from germline, CDR1 is KGHDR and CDR2 is SFDVKD. This CDR3 is built from 17 residues. This CDR3 reads CATSEGRQVGSTDTQYF. The CDR3 nucleotides read TGTGCCACCAGTGAAGGCAGACAGGTTGGATCAACAGATACGCAGTATTTT.